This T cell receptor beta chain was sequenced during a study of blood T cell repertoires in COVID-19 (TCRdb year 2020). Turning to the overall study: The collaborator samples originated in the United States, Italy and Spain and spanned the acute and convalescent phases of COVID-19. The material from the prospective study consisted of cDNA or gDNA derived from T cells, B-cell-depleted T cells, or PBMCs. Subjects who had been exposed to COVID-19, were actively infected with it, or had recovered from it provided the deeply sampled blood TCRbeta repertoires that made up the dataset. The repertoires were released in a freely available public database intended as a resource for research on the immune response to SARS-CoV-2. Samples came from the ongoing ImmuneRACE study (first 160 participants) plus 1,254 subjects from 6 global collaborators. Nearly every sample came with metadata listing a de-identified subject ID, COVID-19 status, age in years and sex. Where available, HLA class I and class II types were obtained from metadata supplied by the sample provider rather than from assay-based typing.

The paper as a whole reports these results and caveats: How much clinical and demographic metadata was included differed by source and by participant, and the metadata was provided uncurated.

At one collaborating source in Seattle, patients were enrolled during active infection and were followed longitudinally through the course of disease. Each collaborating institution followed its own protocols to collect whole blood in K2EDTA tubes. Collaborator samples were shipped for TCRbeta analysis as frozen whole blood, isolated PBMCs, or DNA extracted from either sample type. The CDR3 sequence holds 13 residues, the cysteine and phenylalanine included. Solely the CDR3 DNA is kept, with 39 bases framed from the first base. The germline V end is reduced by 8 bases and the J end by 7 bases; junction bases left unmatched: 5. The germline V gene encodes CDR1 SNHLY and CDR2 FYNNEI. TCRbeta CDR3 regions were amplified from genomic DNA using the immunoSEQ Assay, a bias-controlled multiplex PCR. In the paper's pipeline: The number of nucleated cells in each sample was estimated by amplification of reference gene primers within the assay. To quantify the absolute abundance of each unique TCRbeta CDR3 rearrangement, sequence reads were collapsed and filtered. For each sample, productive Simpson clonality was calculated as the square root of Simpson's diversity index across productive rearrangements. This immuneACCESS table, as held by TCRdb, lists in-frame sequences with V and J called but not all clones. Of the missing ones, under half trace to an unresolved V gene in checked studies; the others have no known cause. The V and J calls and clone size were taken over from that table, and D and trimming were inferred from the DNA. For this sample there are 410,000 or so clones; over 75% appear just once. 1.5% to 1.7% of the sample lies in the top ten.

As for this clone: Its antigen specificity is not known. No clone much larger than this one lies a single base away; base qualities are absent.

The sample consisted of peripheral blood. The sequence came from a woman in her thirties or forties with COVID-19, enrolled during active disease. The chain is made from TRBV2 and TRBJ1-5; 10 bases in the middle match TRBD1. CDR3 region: CASRDRGGQPQHF. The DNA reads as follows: TGTGCCAGCCGGGACAGGGGAGGGCAGCCCCAGCATTTT.